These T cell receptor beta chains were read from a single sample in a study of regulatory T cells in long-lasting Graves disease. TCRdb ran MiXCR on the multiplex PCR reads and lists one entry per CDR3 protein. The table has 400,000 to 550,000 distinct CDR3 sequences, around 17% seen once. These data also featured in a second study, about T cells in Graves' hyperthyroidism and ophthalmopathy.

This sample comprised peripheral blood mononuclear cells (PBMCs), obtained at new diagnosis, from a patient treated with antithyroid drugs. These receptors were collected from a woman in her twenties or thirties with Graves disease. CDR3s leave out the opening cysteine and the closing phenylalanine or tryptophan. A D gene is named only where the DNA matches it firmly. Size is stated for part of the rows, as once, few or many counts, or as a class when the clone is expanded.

CDR3aa: ASSFRSGRASEQY; abundance: many; d_gene: TRBD2; v_gene: TRBV7-8
CDR3aa: ASSSKAGGRDEQF; abundance: many; d_gene: TRBD2; v_gene: TRBV28
CDR3aa: AISESRTGAGDEQF; abundance: few; d_gene: TRBD1; v_gene: TRBV10-3
CDR3aa: ASSNRGLNEKLF; abundance: many; d_gene: TRBD1; v_gene: TRBV2
CDR3aa: SARDPGVYGYT; abundance: many; d_gene: .; v_gene: TRBV20-1
CDR3aa: ASSPPGQGAGEQF; abundance: many; d_gene: TRBD1; v_gene: TRBV18
CDR3aa: ASSLALLAGGGSSYNEQF; abundance: .; d_gene: TRBD2; v_gene: TRBV7-9
CDR3aa: ASSIDRASYGYT; abundance: few; d_gene: .; v_gene: TRBV19
CDR3aa: ASRTGLNYGYT; abundance: .; d_gene: .; v_gene: TRBV27
CDR3aa: ASSLKRAEGEKLF; abundance: many; d_gene: .; v_gene: TRBV7-9
CDR3aa: ASTPARDRGYT; abundance: .; d_gene: .; v_gene: TRBV12-3/TRBV12-4